This T cell receptor beta chain was documented in a study of CD8 T cells in Susac syndrome. TEMRA cells were FACS-enriched, unlike CD8+ and CD4+ T cells, which were negatively isolated. Trimming left V 4 bases short and J 0 bases short, with 10 bases between. This CDR3 region has 14 residues. Germline V gene lookup returns CDR1 SGHNT and CDR2 YYREEE (reference sequence). The authors reverse transcribed 0.5 to 1 ug RNA with random hexamers. TCRdb recomputed calls from the immunoSEQ multiplex PCR reads with MiXCR, one row per CDR3 protein. The data contain approximately 150,000 distinct CDR3 sequences, approximately 94% of them singletons.

The sample taken for sequencing was CD4+ T cells from PBMCs. V is TRBV5-4 and J is TRBJ1-1; D is ambiguous. The TCR originated in a human donor in good health. The CDR3 region has the DNA TGTGCCAGCAGCCGAAGGATTATGAACACTGAAGCTTTCTTT. Its translation: CASSRRIMNTEAFF.